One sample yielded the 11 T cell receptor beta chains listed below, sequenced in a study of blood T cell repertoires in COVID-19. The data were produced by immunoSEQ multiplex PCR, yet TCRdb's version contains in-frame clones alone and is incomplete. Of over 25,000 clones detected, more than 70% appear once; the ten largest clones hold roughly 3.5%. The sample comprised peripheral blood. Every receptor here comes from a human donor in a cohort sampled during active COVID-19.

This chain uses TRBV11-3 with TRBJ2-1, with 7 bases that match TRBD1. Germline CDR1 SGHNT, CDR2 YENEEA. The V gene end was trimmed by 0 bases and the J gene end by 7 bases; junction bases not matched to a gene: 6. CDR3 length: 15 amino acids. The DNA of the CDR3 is TGTGCCAGCAGCTTAGAGGGAACAGGGGTAAATGAGCAGTTCTTC. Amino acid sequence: CASSLEGTGVNEQFF. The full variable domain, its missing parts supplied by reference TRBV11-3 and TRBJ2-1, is EAGVVQSPRYKIIEKKQPVAFWCNPISGHNTLYWYLQNLGQGPELLIRYENEEAVDDSQLPKDRFSAERLKGVDSTLKIQPAELGDSAVYLCASSLEGTGVNEQFFGPGTRLTVL.

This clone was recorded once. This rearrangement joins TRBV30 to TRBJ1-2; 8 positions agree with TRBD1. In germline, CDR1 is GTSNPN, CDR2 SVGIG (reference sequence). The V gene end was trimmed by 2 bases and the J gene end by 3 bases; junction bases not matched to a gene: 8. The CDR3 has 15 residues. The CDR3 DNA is TGTGCCTGGAGTCTTCAGGGGGCTCCTTACTATGGCTACACCTTC. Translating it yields CAWSLQGAPYYGYTF.

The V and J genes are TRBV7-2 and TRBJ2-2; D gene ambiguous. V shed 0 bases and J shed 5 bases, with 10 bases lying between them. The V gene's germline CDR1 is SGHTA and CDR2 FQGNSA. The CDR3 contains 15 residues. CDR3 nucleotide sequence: TGTGCCAGCAGCTTAGCCACAGCATCAACCGGGGAGCTGTTTTTT. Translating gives CASSLATASTGELFF. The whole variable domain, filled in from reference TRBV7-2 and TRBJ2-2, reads GAGVSQSPSNKVTEKGKDVELRCDPISGHTALYWYRQSLGQGLEFLIYFQGNSAPDKSGLPSDRFSAERTGGSVSTLTIQRTQQEDSAVYLCASSLATASTGELFFGEGSRLTVL.

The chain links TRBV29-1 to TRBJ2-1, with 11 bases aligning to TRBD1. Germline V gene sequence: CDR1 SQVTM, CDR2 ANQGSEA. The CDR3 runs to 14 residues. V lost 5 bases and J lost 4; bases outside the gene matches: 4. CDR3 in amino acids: CSVTGTGGYNEQFF. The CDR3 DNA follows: TGCAGCGTTACCGGGACAGGGGGATACAATGAGCAGTTCTTC.

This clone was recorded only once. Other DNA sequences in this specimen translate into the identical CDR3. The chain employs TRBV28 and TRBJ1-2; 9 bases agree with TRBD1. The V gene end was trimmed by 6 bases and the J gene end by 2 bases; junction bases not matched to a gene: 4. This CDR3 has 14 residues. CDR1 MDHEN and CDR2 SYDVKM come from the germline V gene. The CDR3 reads CASSLGQGNYGYTF. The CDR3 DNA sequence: TGTGCCAGCAGCCTTGGACAGGGGAACTATGGCTACACCTTC.

The CDR3 sequence: CASRKGLGQGVYGYTF. The CDR3 bases are TGCGCCAGCCGAAAGGGGTTGGGACAGGGAGTTTATGGCTACACCTTC. The rearrangement links TRBV4-1 to TRBJ1-2; 9 nucleotides line up with TRBD1. The junction had 15 bases not matched to a gene; V was cut back by 8 bases and J by 5 bases. The CDR3 is 16 residues long. The V gene's germline CDR1 is MGHRA and CDR2 YSYEKL.

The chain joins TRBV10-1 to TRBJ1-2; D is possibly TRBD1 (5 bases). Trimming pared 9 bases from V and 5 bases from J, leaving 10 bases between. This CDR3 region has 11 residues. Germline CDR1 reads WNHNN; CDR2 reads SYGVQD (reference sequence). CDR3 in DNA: TGCGCCAGGGGGGGGGTTTATGGCTACACCTTC. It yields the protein CARGGVYGYTF.

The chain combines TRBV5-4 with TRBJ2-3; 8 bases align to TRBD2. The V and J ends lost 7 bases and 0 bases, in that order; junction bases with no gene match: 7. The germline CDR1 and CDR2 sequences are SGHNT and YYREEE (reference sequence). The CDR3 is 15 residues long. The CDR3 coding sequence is TGTGCCAGCGGGCCGGGGGGGGCTAGCACAGATACGCAGTATTTT. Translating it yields CASGPGGASTDTQYF.

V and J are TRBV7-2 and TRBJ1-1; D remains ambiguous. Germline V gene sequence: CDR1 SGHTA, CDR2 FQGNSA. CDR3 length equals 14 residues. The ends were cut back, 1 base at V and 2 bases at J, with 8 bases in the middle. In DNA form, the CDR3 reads TGTGCCAGCAGCTTAGGACAAATCAACACTGAAGCTTTCTTT. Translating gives CASSLGQINTEAFF.

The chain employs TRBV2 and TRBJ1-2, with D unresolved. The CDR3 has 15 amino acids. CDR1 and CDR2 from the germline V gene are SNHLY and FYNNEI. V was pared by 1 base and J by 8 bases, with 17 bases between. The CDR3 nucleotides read TGTGCCAGCAGTGAAGTTTCACGGGAGTCGGGGGGCTACACCTTC. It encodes CASSEVSRESGGYTF. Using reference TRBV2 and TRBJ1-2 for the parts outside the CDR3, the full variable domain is EPEVTQTPSHQVTQMGQEVILRCVPISNHLYFYWYRQILGQKVEFLVSFYNNEISEKSEIFDDQFSVERPDGSNFTLKIRSTKLEDSAMYFCASSEVSRESGGYTFGSGTRLTVV.

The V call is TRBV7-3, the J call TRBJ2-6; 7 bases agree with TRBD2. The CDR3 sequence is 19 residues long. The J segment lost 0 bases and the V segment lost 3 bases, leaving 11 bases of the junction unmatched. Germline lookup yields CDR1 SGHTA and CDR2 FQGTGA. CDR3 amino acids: CASSFQHPGTTSGANVLTF. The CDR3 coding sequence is TGTGCCAGCAGCTTCCAACACCCAGGGACTACCTCTGGGGCCAACGTCCTGACTTTC.